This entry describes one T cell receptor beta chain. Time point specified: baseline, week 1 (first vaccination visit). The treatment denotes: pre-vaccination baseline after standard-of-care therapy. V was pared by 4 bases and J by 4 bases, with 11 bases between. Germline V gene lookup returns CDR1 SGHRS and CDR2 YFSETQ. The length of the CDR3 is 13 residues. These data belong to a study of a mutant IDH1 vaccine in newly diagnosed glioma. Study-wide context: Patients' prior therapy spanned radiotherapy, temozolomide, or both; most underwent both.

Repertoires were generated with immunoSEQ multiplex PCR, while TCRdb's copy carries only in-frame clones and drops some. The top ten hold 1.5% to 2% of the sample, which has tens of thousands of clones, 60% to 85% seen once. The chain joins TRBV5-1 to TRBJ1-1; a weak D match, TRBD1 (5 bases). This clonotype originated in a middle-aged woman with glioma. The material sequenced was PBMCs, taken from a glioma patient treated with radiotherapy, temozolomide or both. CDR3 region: CASSGGVRTEAFF. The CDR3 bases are TGCGCCAGCAGCGGGGGGGTTCGCACTGAAGCTTTCTTT. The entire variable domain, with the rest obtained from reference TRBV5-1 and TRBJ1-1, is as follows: KAGVTQTPRYLIKTRGQQVTLSCSPISGHRSVSWYQQTPGQGLQFLFEYFSETQRNKGNFPGRFSGRQFSNSRSEMNVSTLELGDSALYLCASSGGVRTEAFFGQGTRLTVV.